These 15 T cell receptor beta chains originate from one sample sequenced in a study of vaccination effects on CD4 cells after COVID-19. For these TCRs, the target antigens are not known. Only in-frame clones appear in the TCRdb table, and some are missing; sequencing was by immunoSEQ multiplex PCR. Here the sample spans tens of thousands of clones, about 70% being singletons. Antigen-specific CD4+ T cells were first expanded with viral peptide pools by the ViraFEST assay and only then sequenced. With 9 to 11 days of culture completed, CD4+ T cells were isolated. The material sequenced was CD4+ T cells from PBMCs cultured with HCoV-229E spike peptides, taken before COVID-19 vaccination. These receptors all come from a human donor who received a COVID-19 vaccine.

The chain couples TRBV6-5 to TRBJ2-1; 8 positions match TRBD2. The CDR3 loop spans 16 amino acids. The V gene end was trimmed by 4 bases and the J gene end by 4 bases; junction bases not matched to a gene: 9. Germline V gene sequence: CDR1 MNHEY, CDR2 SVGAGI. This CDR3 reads CASSSDGLARYNEQFF. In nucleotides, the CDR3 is TGTGCCAGCAGTTCCGACGGACTAGCAAGGTACAATGAGCAGTTCTTC.

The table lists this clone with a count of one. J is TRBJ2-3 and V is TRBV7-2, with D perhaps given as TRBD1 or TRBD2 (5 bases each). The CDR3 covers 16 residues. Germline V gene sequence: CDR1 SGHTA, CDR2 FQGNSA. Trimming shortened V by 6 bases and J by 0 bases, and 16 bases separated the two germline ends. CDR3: CASSRPGTGSTDTQYF. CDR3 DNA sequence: TGTGCCAGCAGTCGCCCCGGGACGGGTAGCACAGATACGCAGTATTTT.

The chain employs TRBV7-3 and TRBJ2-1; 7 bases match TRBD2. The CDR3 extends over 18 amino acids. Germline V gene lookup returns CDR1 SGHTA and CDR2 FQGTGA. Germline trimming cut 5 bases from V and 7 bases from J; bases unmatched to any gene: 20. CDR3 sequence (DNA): TGTGCCAGCAGCACCCCCCGTGGCGGGGGTGTGTTAGGTAATGAGCAGTTCTTC. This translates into CASSTPRGGGVLGNEQFF.

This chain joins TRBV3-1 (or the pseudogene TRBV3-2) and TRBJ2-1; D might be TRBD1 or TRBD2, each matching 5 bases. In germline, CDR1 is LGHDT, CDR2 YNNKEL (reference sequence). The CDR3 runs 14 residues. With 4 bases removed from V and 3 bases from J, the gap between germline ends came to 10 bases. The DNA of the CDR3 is TGTGCCAGCAGCCCCCGGGGCCTCTACAATGAGCAGTTCTTC. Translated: CASSPRGLYNEQFF.

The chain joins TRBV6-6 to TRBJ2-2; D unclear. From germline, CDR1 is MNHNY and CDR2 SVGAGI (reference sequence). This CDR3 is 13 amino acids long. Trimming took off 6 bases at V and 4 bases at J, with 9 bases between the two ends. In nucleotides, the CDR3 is TGTGCCAGCAGCCGACAAGCCACCGGGGAGCTGTTTTTT. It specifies CASSRQATGELFF.

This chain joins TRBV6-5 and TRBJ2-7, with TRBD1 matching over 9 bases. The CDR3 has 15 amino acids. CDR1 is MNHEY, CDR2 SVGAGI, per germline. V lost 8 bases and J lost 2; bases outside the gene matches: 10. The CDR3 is CASSDRGGNTYEQYV. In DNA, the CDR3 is TGTGCCAGCTCGGACAGGGGTGGAAATACCTACGAGCAGTACGTC.

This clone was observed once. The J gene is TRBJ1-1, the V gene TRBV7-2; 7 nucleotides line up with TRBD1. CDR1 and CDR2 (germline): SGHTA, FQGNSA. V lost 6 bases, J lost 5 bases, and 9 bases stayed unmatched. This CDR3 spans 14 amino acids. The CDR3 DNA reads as TGTGCCAGCAGTACACAGGGGAGAGGTACTGAAGCTTTCTTT. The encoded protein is CASSTQGRGTEAFF.

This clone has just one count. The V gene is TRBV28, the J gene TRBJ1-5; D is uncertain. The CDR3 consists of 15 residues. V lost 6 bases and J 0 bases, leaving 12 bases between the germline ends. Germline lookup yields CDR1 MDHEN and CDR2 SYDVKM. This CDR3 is CASSPHTDSNQPQHF. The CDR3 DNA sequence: TGTGCCAGCAGCCCCCACACGGATAGCAATCAGCCCCAGCATTTT.

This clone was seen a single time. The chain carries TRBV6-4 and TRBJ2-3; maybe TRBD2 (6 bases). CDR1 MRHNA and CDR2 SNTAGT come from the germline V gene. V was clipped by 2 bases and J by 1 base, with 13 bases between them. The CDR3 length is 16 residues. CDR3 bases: TGTGCCAGCAGTGACGGGATAGCGGCGGGCACAGATACGCAGTATTTT. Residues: CASSDGIAAGTDTQYF.

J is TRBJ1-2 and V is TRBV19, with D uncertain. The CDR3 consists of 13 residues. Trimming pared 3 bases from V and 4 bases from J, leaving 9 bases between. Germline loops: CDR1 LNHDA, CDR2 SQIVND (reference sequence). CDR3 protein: CASSMLGTYGYTF. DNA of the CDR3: TGTGCCAGTAGTATGCTGGGAACCTATGGCTACACCTTC.

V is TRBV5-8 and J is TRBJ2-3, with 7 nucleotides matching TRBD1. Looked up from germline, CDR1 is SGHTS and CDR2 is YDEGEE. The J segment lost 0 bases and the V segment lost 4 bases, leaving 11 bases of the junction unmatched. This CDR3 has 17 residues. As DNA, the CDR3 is TGTGCCAGCAGCCCACGGACTGGGACAGCTAGCACAGATACGCAGTATTTT. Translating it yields CASSPRTGTASTDTQYF.

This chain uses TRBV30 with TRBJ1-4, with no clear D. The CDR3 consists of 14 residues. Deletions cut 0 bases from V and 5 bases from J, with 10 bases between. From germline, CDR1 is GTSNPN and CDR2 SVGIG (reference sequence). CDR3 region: CAWSVYQSNEKLFF. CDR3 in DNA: TGTGCCTGGAGTGTATATCAGTCAAATGAAAAACTGTTTTTT.

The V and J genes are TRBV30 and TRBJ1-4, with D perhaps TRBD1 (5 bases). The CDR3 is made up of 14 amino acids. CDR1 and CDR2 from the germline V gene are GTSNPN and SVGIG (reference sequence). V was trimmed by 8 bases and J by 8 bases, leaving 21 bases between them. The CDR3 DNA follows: TGTGCCGGGGAGCTGGGGGTGGTTAGGGAAAAACTGTTTTTT. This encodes CAGELGVVREKLFF. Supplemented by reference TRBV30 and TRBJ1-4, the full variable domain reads SQTIHQWPATLVQPVGSPLSLECTVEGTSNPNLYWYRQAAGRGLQLLFYSVGIGQISSEVPQNLSASRPQDRQFILSSKKLLLSDSGFYLCAGELGVVREKLFFGSGTQLSVL.

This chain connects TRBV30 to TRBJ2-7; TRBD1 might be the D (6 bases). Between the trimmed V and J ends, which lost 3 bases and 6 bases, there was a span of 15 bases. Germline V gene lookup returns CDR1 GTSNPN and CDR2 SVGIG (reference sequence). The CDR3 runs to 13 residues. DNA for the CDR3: TGTGCCTGGAGGGGGGCAGGGAGCGGCGAGCAGTACGTC. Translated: CAWRGAGSGEQYV.

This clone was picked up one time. The CDR3 sequence is CASSPRGNGANVLTF. In DNA form, the CDR3 reads TGTGCCAGCAGTCCCAGGGGAAACGGGGCCAACGTCCTGACTTTC. V is TRBV6-6 and J is TRBJ2-6, with a weak D call TRBD1 (6 bases). This CDR3 is 15 amino acids long. Per germline, CDR1 MNHNY and CDR2 SVGAGI (reference sequence). Trimming pared 5 bases from V and 4 bases from J, leaving 12 bases between.